A selection of T cell receptor beta chains follows, all from one sample in a study of radiation and T cells in renal cell carcinoma. Clones were sequenced by immunoSEQ multiplex PCR, and TCRdb holds only the in-frame ones, with some missing. The sample records 13,000 to 15,000 clones, 55% to 70% being singletons. The material sequenced was tumor tissue, taken from a patient whose treatment was nephrectomy without radiotherapy. Every receptor here comes from a man aged 45-65 years with renal cell carcinoma. Each CDR3 is given with its conserved first and last residue. A D gene is named only where the DNA matches it firmly. Expanded clones get a size class; other rows say once, few or many, or leave the size out.

d_gene | j_gene | v_gene | abundance | CDR3nt | CDR3aa
- | TRBJ1-5 | TRBV6-5 | - | TGTGCCAGCAGTCCCGACAGGAATCAGCCCCAGCATTTT | CASSPDRNQPQHF
- | TRBJ1-5 | TRBV19 | few | TGTGCCAGTAATAGGGCTTTGGGCAATCAGCCCCAGCATTTT | CASNRALGNQPQHF
- | TRBJ1-1 | TRBV30 | - | TGTGCCTGGAGCCGCGTGGGGATGAGCACTGAAGCTTTCTTT | CAWSRVGMSTEAFF
TRBD1 | TRBJ2-7 | TRBV7-2 | once | TGTGCCAGCAGCTCCGGGACAGGGTACTACGAGCAGTACTTC | CASSSGTGYYEQYF
TRBD2 | TRBJ2-4 | TRBV25-1 | - | TGTGCCAGCAGCGGACTAGCGGGGTCCCGGAGGGACATTCAGTACTTC | CASSGLAGSRRDIQYF
TRBD1 | TRBJ1-2 | TRBV19 | medium-sized | TGTGCCAGTAGTATCGACAGGGGCAAGGTCTATGGCTACACCTTC | CASSIDRGKVYGYTF
TRBD1 | TRBJ1-5 | TRBV28 | few | TGTGCCAGCAGTTCGACAGGGGGCCCCAGCAATCAGCCCCAGCATTTT | CASSSTGGPSNQPQHF
- | TRBJ1-2 | TRBV28 | - | TGTGCCAGCAGACCCGCGGGCGGCTCTAACTATGGCTACACCTTC | CASRPAGGSNYGYTF
- | TRBJ2-1 | TRBV7-8 | - | TGTGCCAGCAGCTTAGCCTTTACCGGGACACTCTACAATGAGCAGTTCTTC | CASSLAFTGTLYNEQFF
- | TRBJ2-2 | TRBV18 | - | TGTGCCAGCTCACAGGGATTGTCCGGGGAGCTGTTTTTT | CASSQGLSGELFF
- | TRBJ1-2 | TRBV11-2 | - | TGTGCCAGCAGCTTGGGGTTCGGGGGCGCCAGTCGGATTAATGGCTACACCTTC | CASSLGFGGASRINGYTF
- | TRBJ1-4 | TRBV10-2 | - | TGCGCCAGCAGTGAGCCCCGGGGGGAGGCTAATGAAAAACTGTTTTTT | CASSEPRGEANEKLFF
- | TRBJ2-4 | TRBV4-2 | few | TGTGCCAGCAGCCAAGATACGGTAACCATTCAGTACTTC | CASSQDTVTIQYF
TRBD1 | TRBJ1-2 | TRBV6-1 | - | TGTGCCAGCAGTGTTTCAGGGGGCAGCTATGGCTACACCTTC | CASSVSGGSYGYTF
TRBD1 | TRBJ1-2 | TRBV18 | few | TGTGCCAGCTCAGTGGACAGGGCTAACTATGGCTACACCTTC | CASSVDRANYGYTF
- | TRBJ2-2 | TRBV10-1 | medium-sized | TGCGCCAGCAGTGAGGGGGGCTTTGGCACCGGGGAGCTGTTTTTT | CASSEGGFGTGELFF
TRBD1 | TRBJ2-5 | TRBV18 | few | TGTGCCAGCTCCCCAGACAGGGACCAAGAGACCCAGTACTTC | CASSPDRDQETQYF
TRBD2 | TRBJ2-1 | TRBV10-3 | few | TGTGCCATCAGTGACCCCGGGACTAGCGGGGGGAGCTCGTACAATGAGCAGTTCTTC | CAISDPGTSGGSSYNEQFF
- | TRBJ1-5 | TRBV7-8 | once | TGTGCCAGCAGCCCGCTGGGGGGGGGAGGTCAGCCCCAGCATTTT | CASSPLGGGGQPQHF
- | TRBJ2-5 | TRBV7-9 | - | TGTGCCAGCAGCTTAGGGACAGCCAAAGAGACCCAGTACTTC | CASSLGTAKETQYF
- | TRBJ2-2 | TRBV4-2 | - | TGTGCCAGCAGCCAAGGAGACAAAAGCGGGGAGCTGTTTTTT | CASSQGDKSGELFF
- | TRBJ1-2 | TRBV27 | - | TGTGCCAGCAGCCAGAAGGGGGGGGGAGGCTATGGCTACACCTTC | CASSQKGGGGYGYTF
- | TRBJ1-2 | TRBV19 | - | TGTGCCAGTAGTCCCGGACCGGGGAGAGATCTAGGCTACACCTTC | CASSPGPGRDLGYTF
- | TRBJ1-4 | TRBV6-5 | medium-sized | TGTGCCAGCAGAGTCCGAGGGGATGGCGAAAAACTGTTTTTT | CASRVRGDGEKLFF
- | TRBJ2-4 | TRBV6-5 | - | TGTGCCAGCAGTTACTCGACTCAGAAAAACATTCAGTACTTC | CASSYSTQKNIQYF
- | TRBJ1-6 | TRBV30 | few | TGTGCCTGGAGTAGGGATGATTATAATTCACCCCTCCACTTT | CAWSRDDYNSPLHF
TRBD1 | TRBJ1-1 | TRBV6-5 | few | TGTGCCAGCAAACAGGGGGCTTCCCCTCTGTCAGCTTTCTTT | CASKQGASPLSAFF
- | TRBJ2-2 | TRBV6-5 | - | TGTGCCAGCAGTTACTCACTAGCCACGAACACCGGGGAGCTGTTTTTT | CASSYSLATNTGELFF
- | TRBJ1-6 | TRBV9 | - | TGTGCCAGCAGCGCCTCACCCGGGACATCCCCATCACCCCTCCACTTT | CASSASPGTSPSPLHF
- | TRBJ2-2 | TRBV5-1 | - | TGCGCCAGCAGCCAGATCAGCACCGGGGAGCTGTTTTTT | CASSQISTGELFF
- | TRBJ2-4 | TRBV2 | - | TGTGCCAGCAGTGAAGCGTCCCCGATCGTGGGGAACATTCAGTACTTC | CASSEASPIVGNIQYF
TRBD1 | TRBJ2-7 | TRBV6-6 | - | TGTGCCAGCAGTTACGTCGGACAGGGCTTGTACGAGCAGTACTTC | CASSYVGQGLYEQYF
- | TRBJ1-5 | TRBV2 | - | TGTGCCAGCAGTGAATTTGGGACTCAAAGCAATCAGCCCCAGCATTTT | CASSEFGTQSNQPQHF
TRBD1 | TRBJ2-1 | TRBV14 | - | TGTGCCAGCAGCCAAGAAAGACGCGGACAGGGTGGCAATGAGCAGTTCTTC | CASSQERRGQGGNEQFF
- | TRBJ2-7 | TRBV7-2 | - | TGTGCCAGCAGCTTAGAGGGACTGGGGGGGCTCTCCTACGAGCAGTACTTC | CASSLEGLGGLSYEQYF
- | TRBJ2-1 | TRBV6-1 | - | TGTGCCAGCAGAGGATACAATGAGCAGTTCTTC | CASRGYNEQFF
- | TRBJ1-1 | TRBV18 | - | TGTGCCAGCTCACCCCCCGGCGGGAGGGGCACTGAAGCTTTCTTT | CASSPPGGRGTEAFF
- | TRBJ2-1 | TRBV10-3 | - | TGTGCCATCAGTGGCACCCGAGGGACCCTTCAGTTCTTC | CAISGTRGTLQFF
- | TRBJ1-5 | TRBV7-2 | - | TGTGCCAGCAGCTTAGATAAGGCAGGGAATCAGCCCCAGCATTTT | CASSLDKAGNQPQHF
- | TRBJ2-7 | TRBV30 | - | TGTGCCTGGAGTGGGAAGAGGGAGCAGTACTTC | CAWSGKREQYF
TRBD1 | TRBJ2-4 | TRBV19 | - | TGTGCCAGTAGTATAATCAGGGGGCGGGATTGGCAAAACATTCAGTACTTC | CASSIIRGRDWQNIQYF
- | TRBJ1-1 | TRBV7-2 | - | TGTGCCAGCAGCTTACGGGGAATGAACACTGAAGCTTTCTTT | CASSLRGMNTEAFF
- | TRBJ1-1 | TRBV10-1 | - | TGCGCCAGCAGTGAGTCGAGGAACACTGAAGCTTTCTTT | CASSESRNTEAFF
- | TRBJ2-1 | TRBV7-6 | few | TGTGCCAGCAGCCCCGCCGACTCGGCTTCCTACAATGAGCAGTTCTTC | CASSPADSASYNEQFF
- | TRBJ2-1 | TRBV6-1 | few | TGTGCCAGCACTGAGAGCAGGTACAATGAGCAGTTCTTC | CASTESRYNEQFF
TRBD1 | TRBJ2-7 | TRBV5-1 | - | TGCGCCAGCAGCCGGGGGACAGGGGGCTTCTACGAGCAGTACTTC | CASSRGTGGFYEQYF
- | TRBJ1-2 | TRBV6-5 | few | TGTGCCAGCAGTTACTCCCCGGCGGTTGGCTACACCTTC | CASSYSPAVGYTF
TRBD2 | TRBJ2-3 | TRBV15 | - | TGTGCCACCAGCGAGATGTGGTCTAGCGGAGATACGCAGTATTTT | CATSEMWSSGDTQYF
- | TRBJ2-7 | TRBV18 | once | TGTGCCAGCTCACTCCAGCGGGCGGGCGGCTACGATTACTACGAGCAGTACTTC | CASSLQRAGGYDYYEQYF
- | TRBJ2-7 | TRBV27 | few | TGTGCCAGCAGTTTTAGCGCTTCCTACGAGCAGTACTTC | CASSFSASYEQYF
TRBD1 | TRBJ1-1 | TRBV7-9 | - | TGTGCCAGCAGCCCGGGAACAGGGGGCGTAGGCACTGAAGCTTTCTTT | CASSPGTGGVGTEAFF
- | TRBJ1-6 | TRBV5-4 | - | TGTGCCAGCAGCGCCGACATCTCCTATAATTCACCCCTCCACTTT | CASSADISYNSPLHF
- | TRBJ1-5 | TRBV28 | - | TGTGCCAGCAGTCCATCCGGGACGGGTAATCAGCCCCAGCATTTT | CASSPSGTGNQPQHF
TRBD2 | TRBJ2-3 | TRBV19 | - | TGTGCCAGTAGTATACGGGACTACACAGATACGCAGTATTTT | CASSIRDYTDTQYF
- | TRBJ2-6 | TRBV30 | few | TGTGCCTGCCAGACGGGGTCTGGGGCCAACGTCCTGACTTTC | CACQTGSGANVLTF
- | TRBJ2-6 | TRBV9 | medium-sized | TGTGCCAGCAGCGTAGGAGGAGTTCCCTCTGGGGCCAACGTCCTGACTTTC | CASSVGGVPSGANVLTF
- | TRBJ2-3 | TRBV5-5 | few | TGTGCCAGCAGCCCGGGCGGTGGGTTTACAGATACGCAGTATTTT | CASSPGGGFTDTQYF
- | TRBJ1-1 | TRBV19 | once | TGTGCCAGTAGTCCCCACAGGGAATGGAACACTGAAGCTTTCTTT | CASSPHREWNTEAFF
- | TRBJ2-6 | TRBV18 | - | TGTGCCAGCTCACCTTCGGGCTTTTCTGGGGCCAACGTCCTGACTTTC | CASSPSGFSGANVLTF
- | TRBJ1-4 | TRBV5-1 | - | TGCGCCAGCAGTAATTCCCTTCTGGGCAGTGCCAATGAAAAACTGTTTTTT | CASSNSLLGSANEKLFF